Below are 8 T cell receptor beta chains sequenced from a single sample in a study of cytomegalovirus exposure and HLA in healthy donors. The PCR employed 60 Vbeta primers together with 13 Jbeta primers. Here immunoSEQ multiplex PCR was the method, and the copy in TCRdb shows in-frame clones only, minus some. The sample holds fewer than 200,000 clones, 60% to 80% seen once. The sequenced material came from PBMCs. The receptor set was obtained from a woman between 45 and 65 years old in good health and CMV-seropositive.

V and J are TRBV7-8 and TRBJ1-2, with 7 bases identical to TRBD1. The ends lost 5 bases at V and 8 bases at J; junction bases unmatched: 8. The CDR3 length is 13 residues. Germline V gives CDR1 SGHVS, CDR2 FQNEAQ. The CDR3 protein is CASSRGQVEGYTF. The CDR3 bases are TGTGCCAGCAGCCGAGGACAGGTCGAGGGCTACACCTTC.

The chain employs TRBV7-2 and TRBJ2-1; 9 positions agree with TRBD1. The CDR3 sequence is 15 residues long. The germline gives CDR1 SGHTA, CDR2 FQGNSA. After removal of 5 bases from V and 0 bases from J, the junction contained 2 bases not matched to a gene. CDR3 in amino acids: CASSGQGSSYNEQFF. As DNA, the CDR3 is TGTGCCAGCAGCGGACAGGGGAGCTCCTACAATGAGCAGTTCTTC.

The V and J genes are TRBV6-5 and TRBJ2-2; maybe TRBD2 (5 bases). The CDR3 spans 13 residues. Trimming stripped 10 bases from V and 5 bases from J, with 14 bases between. The germline CDR1 and CDR2 sequences are MNHEY and SVGAGI. The CDR3 sequence: CATWTGWTGELFF. For the CDR3, the DNA is TGTGCCACTTGGACTGGATGGACCGGGGAGCTGTTTTTT.

This chain links TRBV11-1 with TRBJ1-2; D not certain. This CDR3 has 14 residues. Germline values: CDR1 SGHAT, CDR2 FQDESV (reference sequence). The V end lost 3 bases, the J end lost 3 bases, and 11 bases lay between the germline ends. CDR3 DNA sequence: TGTGCCAGCAGCTTCGGGAGTAAGGACTATGGCTACACCTTC. This encodes CASSFGSKDYGYTF.

This clone appeared a few times. The V call is TRBV7-2, the J call TRBJ1-6, with a tentative D call TRBD1 (6 bases). CDR1 is SGHTA and CDR2 is FQGNSA in the germline V gene. Trimming took off 1 base at V and 10 bases at J, with 17 bases between the two ends. The CDR3 consists of 16 residues. In nucleotides, the CDR3 is TGTGCCAGCAGCTTAGGGCGGGGGGCTGCTGAGTCACCCCTCCACTTT. Translating gives CASSLGRGAAESPLHF.

The J gene is TRBJ1-5, the V gene TRBV5-6; 8 bases agree with TRBD1. CDR3 length: 18 amino acids. V was clipped by 2 bases and J by 0 bases; unmatched bases: 10. CDR1 SGHDT and CDR2 YYEEEE come from the germline V gene. The CDR3 sequence is CASSLSGGISNSNQPQHF. As DNA, the CDR3 is TGTGCCAGCAGCTTATCAGGGGGCATTTCGAATAGCAATCAGCCCCAGCATTTT.

The chain joins TRBV5-6 to TRBJ1-2; 7 nucleotides line up with TRBD1. Trimming took 4 bases from V and 4 from J; bases not matched to a gene: 16. From germline, CDR1 is SGHDT and CDR2 YYEEEE. The CDR3 length is 17 residues. The CDR3 sequence: CASSRNKGQPDFYGYTF. Written as DNA, the CDR3 is TGTGCCAGCAGCCGAAACAAGGGACAGCCGGATTTCTATGGCTACACCTTC.

The rearrangement uses TRBV5-1 and TRBJ2-5; 11 nucleotides line up with TRBD1. Germline CDR1 reads SGHRS; CDR2 reads YFSETQ. This CDR3 is 14 amino acids long. V lost 4 bases to trimming and J lost 4 bases; unmatched junction nucleotides: 3. The chain's CDR3 is CASSAGTGGETQYF. The DNA for the CDR3 is TGCGCCAGCAGCGCCGGGACAGGGGGAGAGACCCAGTACTTC. Variable domain in full (rest from reference TRBV5-1 and TRBJ2-5): KAGVTQTPRYLIKTRGQQVTLSCSPISGHRSVSWYQQTPGQGLQFLFEYFSETQRNKGNFPGRFSGRQFSNSRSEMNVSTLELGDSALYLCASSAGTGGETQYFGPGTRLLVL.